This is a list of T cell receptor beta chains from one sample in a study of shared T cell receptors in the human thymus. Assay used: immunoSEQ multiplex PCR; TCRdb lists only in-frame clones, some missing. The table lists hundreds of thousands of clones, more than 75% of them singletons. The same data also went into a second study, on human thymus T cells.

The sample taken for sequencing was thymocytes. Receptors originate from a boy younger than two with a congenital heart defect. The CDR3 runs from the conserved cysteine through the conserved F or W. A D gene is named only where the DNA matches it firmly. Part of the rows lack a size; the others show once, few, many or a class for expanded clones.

TGTGCCAGCAGCAAGAGGGCCGGAACAGATACGCAGTATTTT,CASSKRAGTDTQYF,-,-,TRBV6-4,TRBJ2-3
TGTGCCAGCAGCGTAGAGGTCGGCCGATACAATGAGCAGTTCTTC,CASSVEVGRYNEQFF,-,-,TRBV5-4,TRBJ2-1
TGCGCCAGCAGCCAAGAAGAGTACTCACTAGCGGGGGGCGACACCGGGGAGCTGTTTTTT,CASSQEEYSLAGGDTGELFF,TRBD2,-,TRBV4-3,TRBJ2-2
TGTGCCAGCAGCTTACCGGGAAGTGACGATTTCTTT,CASSLPGSDDFF,-,-,TRBV11-2,TRBJ1-1
TGCGCCAGCACCCCGAAACTAGCGGGAGGGCCGGGGGAGCAGTACTTC,CASTPKLAGGPGEQYF,TRBD2,-,TRBV4-3,TRBJ2-7
TGTGCCAGCAGCTTACTTGGGAGTTTAGGGTCTGACGAGCAGTACTTC,CASSLLGSLGSDEQYF,-,-,TRBV5-4,TRBJ2-7
TGTGCCAGCAGCTTGAGGAGACAGGAGATCAGAAACACCGGGGAGCTGTTTTTT,CASSLRRQEIRNTGELFF,-,once,TRBV5-6,TRBJ2-2
TGTGCCAGCAATCTGGACAGGGGGACAGAGACCCAGTACTTC,CASNLDRGTETQYF,TRBD1,-,TRBV6-1,TRBJ2-5
TGTGCCAGCAAAGGACAGGGGGCGGCCACTGAAGCTTTCTTT,CASKGQGAATEAFF,TRBD1,-,TRBV7-2,TRBJ1-1
TGTGCCAGCAGCACGGACAGGGAGGATGGCTACACCTTC,CASSTDREDGYTF,TRBD1,-,TRBV5-8,TRBJ1-2
TGCGCCAGCAGCCAGAGACTGACAGATCCCTACGAGCAGTACTTC,CASSQRLTDPYEQYF,-,-,TRBV4-3,TRBJ2-7